A single TCR beta chain is shown here with its context. Its matching antigen is unknown. The data belong to a study of shared clonotypes between healthy human individuals. Study results and limitations: What limited the represented genetic and exposure-history diversity was the small number of donors.

Trimming took off 3 bases at V and 5 bases at J, with 12 bases between the two ends. The germline CDR1 and CDR2 sequences are SQVTM and ANQGSEA. This CDR3 spans 13 amino acids. The sequencing of unsorted PBMC DNA took place on ten immunoSEQ deep assay plates. Profiled with immunoSEQ multiplex PCR; TCRdb holds only in-frame clones, not every one. The sample has roughly 490,000 clones, over 60% seen once. The sequence was obtained from a woman in her thirties or forties in good health. Some clones in this sample may be carry-over from other donors' samples. The sample comprised PBMCs. The rearrangement joins TRBV29-1 to TRBJ2-3, with D possibly being TRBD1 (5 bases). The CDR3 DNA reads as TGCAGCGTTGACAGGGTTCATAGAGATACGCAGTATTTT. Amino acid sequence: CSVDRVHRDTQYF.